The clone carrying this T cell receptor (beta chain) was picked up a small number of times. The data were taken from a study of T cells after yellow fever vaccination. Notes on the study in general: On day 0, almost all vaccine-responding clonotypes were undetectable in sorted memory subsets.

MiXCR was run by TCRdb on the 5' RACE reads, yielding one entry per CDR3 protein. The data contain 25,000 to 35,000 distinct CDR3 sequences, around 5.8% of them singletons. CDR1 is MNHEY, CDR2 SVGEGT, per germline. The CDR3 loop spans 13 amino acids. The germline V and J ends were trimmed by 6 bases and 10 bases, with 16 bases remaining between them. The V call is TRBV6-2 or TRBV6-3, the J call TRBJ2-1; D uncertain. The sequences come from PBMCs, either bulk or a sorted T-cell subset (CD4+, CD8+, memory, or dextramer-sorted; not recorded which), collected on the day of the yellow fever booster vaccination. The sequence came from a man younger than 45 who received the YFV17D yellow fever vaccine. DNA of the CDR3: TGTGCCAGCAGCGGACCACTGGGTGGGGAGCAGTTCTTC. Translated, it gives CASSGPLGGEQFF.